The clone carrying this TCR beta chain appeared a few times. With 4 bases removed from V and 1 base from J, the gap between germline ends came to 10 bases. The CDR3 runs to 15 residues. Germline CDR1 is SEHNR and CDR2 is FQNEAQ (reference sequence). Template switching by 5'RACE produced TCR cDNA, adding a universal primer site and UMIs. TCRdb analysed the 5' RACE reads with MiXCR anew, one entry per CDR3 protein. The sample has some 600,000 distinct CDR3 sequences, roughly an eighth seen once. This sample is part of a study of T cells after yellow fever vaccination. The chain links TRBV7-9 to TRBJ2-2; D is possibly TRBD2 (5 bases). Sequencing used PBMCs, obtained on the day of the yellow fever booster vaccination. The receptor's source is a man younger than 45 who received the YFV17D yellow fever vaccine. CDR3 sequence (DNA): TGTGCCAGCAGCTCCCAAGGACTGAACACCGGGGAGCTGTTTTTT. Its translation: CASSSQGLNTGELFF.